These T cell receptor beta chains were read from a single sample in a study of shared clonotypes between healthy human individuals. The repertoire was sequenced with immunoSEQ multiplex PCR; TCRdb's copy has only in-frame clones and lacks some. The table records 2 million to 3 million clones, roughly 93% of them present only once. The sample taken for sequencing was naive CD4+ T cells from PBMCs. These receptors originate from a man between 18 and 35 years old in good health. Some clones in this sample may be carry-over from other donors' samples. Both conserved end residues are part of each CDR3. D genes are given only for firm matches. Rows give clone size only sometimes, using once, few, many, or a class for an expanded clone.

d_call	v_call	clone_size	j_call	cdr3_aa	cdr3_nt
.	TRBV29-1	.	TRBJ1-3	CSVASQNTIYF	TGCAGCGTTGCCAGCCAAAACACCATATATTTT
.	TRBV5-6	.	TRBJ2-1	CASSWGRDEQFF	TGTGCCAGCAGCTGGGGCCGGGATGAGCAGTTCTTC
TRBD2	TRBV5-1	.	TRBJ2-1	CASSLELALYEQFF	TGCGCCAGCAGCTTGGAACTAGCGCTGTATGAGCAGTTCTTC
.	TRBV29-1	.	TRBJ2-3	CSVDKGTDTQYF	TGCAGCGTTGATAAGGGGACAGATACGCAGTATTTT
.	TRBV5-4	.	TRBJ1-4	CASSLGRRDEKLFF	TGTGCCAGCAGCTTGGGTCGTAGGGATGAAAAACTGTTTTTT
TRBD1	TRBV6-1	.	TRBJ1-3	CASSDREPGNTIYF	TGTGCCAGCAGCGACAGGGAGCCTGGAAACACCATATATTTT
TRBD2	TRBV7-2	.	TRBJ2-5	CASSLDFRLADQETQYF	TGTGCCAGCAGCTTAGACTTTAGACTAGCAGACCAAGAGACCCAGTACTTC
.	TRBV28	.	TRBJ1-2	CASSYERGRFGGYTF	TGTGCCAGCAGTTACGAAAGGGGGAGGTTCGGTGGCTACACCTTC
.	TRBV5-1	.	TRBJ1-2	CASSLFGVTGYTF	TGCGCCAGCAGCTTGTTCGGGGTTACTGGCTACACCTTC
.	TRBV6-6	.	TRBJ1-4	CASSYSRTARNEKLFF	TGTGCCAGCAGTTACTCGAGGACAGCGCGGAATGAAAAACTGTTTTTT
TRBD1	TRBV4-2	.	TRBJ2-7	CASSREDRGYEQYF	TGTGCCAGCAGCCGAGAGGACAGGGGCTACGAGCAGTACTTC
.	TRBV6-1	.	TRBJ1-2	CASRQTDNYGYTF	TGTGCCAGCAGGCAAACAGATAACTATGGCTACACCTTC
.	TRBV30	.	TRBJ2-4	CAWSFRASTIQYF	TGTGCCTGGAGTTTCCGAGCTAGTACCATTCAGTACTTC
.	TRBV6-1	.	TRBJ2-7	CASSAGTRDYEQYF	TGTGCCAGCAGCGCCGGGACACGGGACTACGAGCAGTACTTC
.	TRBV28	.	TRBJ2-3	CASILLRGGDTQYF	TGTGCCAGCATCCTATTGAGGGGTGGAGATACGCAGTATTTT
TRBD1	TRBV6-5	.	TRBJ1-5	CASRGQGVNQPQHF	TGTGCCAGCAGAGGACAGGGGGTCAATCAGCCCCAGCATTTT
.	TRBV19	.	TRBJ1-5	CASNRGGQPQHF	TGTGCCAGTAATCGGGGTGGACAGCCCCAGCATTTT
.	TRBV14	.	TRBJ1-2	CASSPLSGGVYGYTF	TGTGCCAGCAGCCCCCTATCTGGGGGGGTCTATGGCTACACCTTC
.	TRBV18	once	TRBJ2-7	CASSQGGASYEQYF	TGTGCCAGCTCACAAGGCGGGGCCTCCTACGAGCAGTACTTC
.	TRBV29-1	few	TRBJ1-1	CSVELPTLQNTEAFF	TGCAGCGTTGAACTACCCACTCTACAGAACACTGAAGCTTTCTTT
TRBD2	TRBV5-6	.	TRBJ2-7	CASIPGGSGASYEQYF	TGTGCCAGCATCCCGGGGGGATCGGGTGCGTCCTACGAGCAGTACTTC
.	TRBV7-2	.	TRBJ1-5	CASSPRGDNQPQHF	TGTGCCAGCAGCCCCCGAGGGGATAATCAGCCCCAGCATTTT
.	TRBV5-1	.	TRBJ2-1	CASSLGTPTYSSYNEQFF	TGCGCCAGCAGCTTGGGCACCCCTACGTATAGCTCCTACAATGAGCAGTTCTTC
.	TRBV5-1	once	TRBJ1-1	CASSLVGTTNTEAFF	TGCGCCAGCAGCTTGGTTGGGACAACGAACACTGAAGCTTTCTTT
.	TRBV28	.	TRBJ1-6	CASSFTDYTLSSPLHF	TGTGCCAGCAGCTTTACCGACTATACTCTGTCCTCACCCCTCCACTTT
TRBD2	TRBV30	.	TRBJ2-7	CAWKYGLAGEGVSF	TGTGCCTGGAAATATGGACTAGCGGGAGAGGGAGTGTCCTTC
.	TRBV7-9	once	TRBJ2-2	CASTPGDGQSGELFF	TGTGCCAGCACCCCCGGGGACGGACAATCCGGGGAGCTGTTTTTT
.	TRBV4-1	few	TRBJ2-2	CASSQVGSNTGELFF	TGCGCCAGCAGCCAAGTCGGTAGCAACACCGGGGAGCTGTTTTTT
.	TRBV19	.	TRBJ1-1	CASRRGGGDTEAFF	TGTGCCAGTAGAAGGGGAGGGGGAGACACTGAAGCTTTCTTT
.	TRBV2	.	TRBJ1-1	CASRQEQGNTEAFF	TGTGCCAGCAGACAAGAACAGGGAAACACTGAAGCTTTCTTT
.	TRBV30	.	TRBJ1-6	CAWSVARGWGNSPLHF	TGTGCCTGGAGTGTAGCGAGAGGGTGGGGTAATTCACCCCTCCACTTT
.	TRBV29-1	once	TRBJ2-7	CSAKSYGNSYEQYF	TGCAGCGCCAAGAGCTATGGGAACTCCTACGAGCAGTACTTC
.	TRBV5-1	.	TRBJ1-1	CASSLRPGGEGTEAFF	TGCGCCAGCAGCTTGCGCCCGGGGGGCGAGGGCACTGAAGCTTTCTTT
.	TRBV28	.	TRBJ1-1	CASSTTLAEAFF	TGTGCCAGCAGCACCACCTTGGCTGAAGCTTTCTTT
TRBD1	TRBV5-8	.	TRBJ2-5	CASSAFRDRSSQETQYF	TGTGCCAGCAGCGCCTTCCGGGACAGGTCGAGCCAAGAGACCCAGTACTTC
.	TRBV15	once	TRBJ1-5	CATSRDRQSNQPQHF	TGTGCCACCAGCAGAGACAGGCAAAGCAATCAGCCCCAGCATTTT
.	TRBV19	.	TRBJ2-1	CASSDRGLSLLNEQFF	TGTGCCAGTAGCGATCGGGGGTTAAGTCTTTTGAATGAGCAGTTCTTC
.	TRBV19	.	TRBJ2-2	CASSTDERTLPGELFF	TGTGCCAGTAGTACCGACGAGAGGACGTTACCCGGGGAGCTGTTTTTT
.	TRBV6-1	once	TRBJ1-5	CASRTGGSSQPQHF	TGTGCCAGCAGGACGGGGGGGAGCAGTCAGCCCCAGCATTTT
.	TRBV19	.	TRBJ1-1	CASRTKGNTEAFF	TGTGCCAGTAGAACAAAAGGGAACACTGAAGCTTTCTTT
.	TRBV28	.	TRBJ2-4	CASISDSAGKNIQYF	TGTGCCAGCATCTCGGACTCTGCGGGCAAAAACATTCAGTACTTC
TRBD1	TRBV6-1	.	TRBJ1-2	CASTGQGHGYTF	TGTGCCAGCACAGGACAGGGCCATGGCTACACCTTC
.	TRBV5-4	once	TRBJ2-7	CASSRDRLYEQYF	TGTGCCAGCAGTCGCGACAGACTCTACGAGCAGTACTTC
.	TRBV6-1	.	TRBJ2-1	CASRDFDTYNEQFF	TGTGCCAGCAGGGATTTTGACACGTACAATGAGCAGTTCTTC